Presented here are 20 T cell receptor beta chains from one specimen sequenced in a study of blood T cell repertoires in COVID-19. Assay used: immunoSEQ multiplex PCR; TCRdb lists only in-frame clones, some missing. Altogether about 98,000 clones are present, approximately 72% being singletons, with the ten largest covering roughly a quarter. Sequences were obtained from peripheral blood. The origin of the receptors is a man in his 70s with acute or convalescent COVID-19.

V and J are TRBV28 and TRBJ2-7; maybe TRBD2 (7 bases). The ends were cut back, 6 bases at V and 2 bases at J, with 11 bases in the middle. The CDR3 runs 13 residues. Germline CDR1 is MDHEN and CDR2 is SYDVKM. The CDR3 DNA is TGTGCCAGCAGGGGAGGGGGGGCCTACGAGCAGTACTTC. It codes for CASRGGGAYEQYF.

The chain links TRBV7-6 to TRBJ1-5; TRBD1 aligns across 8 bases. V was pared by 3 bases and J by 1 base, with 2 bases of the junction left unmatched. The length of the CDR3 is 15 residues. Per germline, CDR1 SGHVS and CDR2 FNYEAQ. For the CDR3, the DNA is TGTGCCAGCAGCTTGACAGGGGCCAGCAATCAGCCCCAGCATTTT. Translated, it gives CASSLTGASNQPQHF.

This clone showed up just a few times. The genes are TRBV29-1 and TRBJ2-7, with 13 bases aligning to TRBD2. The CDR3 is 15 amino acids. Germline V CDR1 and CDR2: SQVTM, ANQGSEA. Trimming removed 4 bases from V and 3 bases from J; junction bases left unmatched: 6. CDR3 protein: CSVGGLAGVGYEQYF. CDR3 nucleotide sequence: TGCAGCGTTGGAGGACTAGCGGGAGTCGGCTACGAGCAGTACTTC.

The genes are TRBV25-1 and TRBJ1-2; 8 nucleotides agree with TRBD1. Germline-derived CDR1 and CDR2 are MGHDK and SYGVNS. The junction had 12 bases not matched to a gene; V was cut back by 2 bases and J by 7 bases. This CDR3 is built from 16 residues. The CDR3 DNA follows: TGTGCCAGCAGTGAAGATCGAGGCAGGGGGCATGGTGGCTACACCTTC. Its protein is CASSEDRGRGHGGYTF.

The chain combines TRBV2 with TRBJ2-3, with a weak D call TRBD1 (6 bases). CDR1 and CDR2 from the germline V gene are SNHLY and FYNNEI. The CDR3 is 14 residues long. The V end was cut by 3 bases, the J end by 4 bases, with 11 bases between. The CDR3 nucleotides read TGTGCCAGCAGTGAGAACAGGGCCCCAGATACGCAGTATTTT. Translation gives CASSENRAPDTQYF.

The V call is TRBV6-5, the J call TRBJ2-7; 7 bases align to TRBD2. CDR3 length: 14 residues. The germline gives CDR1 MNHEY, CDR2 SVGAGI. Germline trimming cut 6 bases from V and 6 bases from J; bases unmatched to any gene: 11. The CDR3 here is CASSGPTVAGEQYF. CDR3 nucleotides: TGTGCCAGCAGCGGACCCACCGTAGCGGGCGAGCAGTACTTC.

The J gene is TRBJ2-3, the V gene TRBV4-3; TRBD2 aligns across 8 bases. The V gene's germline CDR1 is LGHNA and CDR2 YSLEER. The V and J ends lost 1 base and 6 bases, in that order; junction bases with no gene match: 9. The CDR3 extends over 16 amino acids. CDR3 sequence reads: CASSQVGNSGVDTQYF. The CDR3 DNA sequence: TGCGCCAGCAGCCAAGTGGGTAATAGCGGGGTCGATACGCAGTATTTT.

In this sample, this clone turned up a few times. V is TRBV7-9 and J is TRBJ2-1, with 8 positions matching TRBD2. CDR1 and CDR2 (germline): SEHNR, FQNEAQ (reference sequence). V was pared by 4 bases and J by 0 bases, with 11 bases of the junction left unmatched. This CDR3 has 18 amino acids. CDR3 residues: CASSSRPLSGTSYNEQFF. DNA of the CDR3: TGTGCCAGCAGCTCCCGTCCCCTTAGCGGGACCTCCTACAATGAGCAGTTCTTC. Looking up the rest from reference TRBV7-9 and TRBJ2-1 gives the full variable domain: DTGVSQNPRHKITKRGQNVTFRCDPISEHNRLYWYRQTLGQGPEFLTYFQNEAQLEKSRLLSDRFSAERPKGSFSTLEIQRTEQGDSAMYLCASSSRPLSGTSYNEQFFGPGTRLTVL.

This rearrangement joins TRBV4-1 to TRBJ1-2, with 8 bases fitting TRBD1. Germline V gene sequence: CDR1 MGHRA, CDR2 YSYEKL. The length of the CDR3 is 12 residues. V lost 5 bases and J lost 8; bases outside the gene matches: 4. The CDR3 sequence is CASSGQGYGYTF. The CDR3 nucleotides read TGCGCCAGCAGCGGACAGGGTTACGGCTACACCTTC.

The V gene is TRBV6-5, the J gene TRBJ2-3; a possible D gene is TRBD1 (5 bases). The germline V and J ends were trimmed by 7 bases and 1 base, with 9 bases remaining between them. This CDR3 region has 13 residues. Germline V gene lookup returns CDR1 MNHEY and CDR2 SVGAGI. The CDR3 DNA reads TGTGCCAGCACCAGGGCCCGCACAGATACGCAGTATTTT. This translates into CASTRARTDTQYF.

This chain uses TRBV19 with TRBJ2-7; 7 bases are a match to TRBD2. The CDR3 length is 15 residues. Unmatched junction bases numbered 9, after V lost 2 bases and J lost 5 bases. CDR1 and CDR2 (germline): LNHDA, SQIVND (reference sequence). The DNA of the CDR3 is TGTGCCAGTAGTATAATCCCGGGGGGAACCAACGAGCAGTACTTC. Translation: CASSIIPGGTNEQYF. The full variable domain, with the rest looked up from reference TRBV19 and TRBJ2-7, is DGGITQSPKYLFRKEGQNVTLSCEQNLNHDAMYWYRQDPGQGLRLIYYSQIVNDFQKGDIAEGYSVSREKKESFPLTVTSAQKNPTAFYLCASSIIPGGTNEQYFGPGTRLTVT.

This chain uses TRBV6-5 with TRBJ2-1; D is perhaps TRBD2 (6 bases). Germline CDR1 reads MNHEY; CDR2 reads SVGAGI. The CDR3 is 12 amino acids. The germline V and J ends were trimmed by 7 bases and 5 bases, with 9 bases remaining between them. The CDR3 DNA sequence: TGTGCCAGCAAAGGGAGGAACAATGAGCAGTTCTTC. Translating it yields CASKGRNNEQFF.

The V and J genes are TRBV7-2 and TRBJ2-3; 8 nucleotides agree with TRBD2. Germline loops: CDR1 SGHTA, CDR2 FQGNSA. V gave up 4 bases and J gave up 2 bases; unmatched junction bases: 8. The CDR3 covers 16 residues. The CDR3 bases are TGTGCCAGCAGCTCGGCGGGAGGCCCAAACACAGATACGCAGTATTTT. This translates into CASSSAGGPNTDTQYF.

The chain uses TRBV19 and TRBJ1-5, with D possibly matching TRBD1 (5 bases). The CDR3 loop spans 15 amino acids. Trimming removed 7 bases from V and 3 bases from J, with 16 bases in between. Germline lookup yields CDR1 LNHDA and CDR2 SQIVND (reference sequence). The chain's CDR3 is CASTQVTVINQPQHF. Here the CDR3 DNA reads TGTGCCAGTACCCAGGTGACAGTTATCAATCAGCCCCAGCATTTT. Complete variable domain (other parts from reference TRBV19 and TRBJ1-5): DGGITQSPKYLFRKEGQNVTLSCEQNLNHDAMYWYRQDPGQGLRLIYYSQIVNDFQKGDIAEGYSVSREKKESFPLTVTSAQKNPTAFYLCASTQVTVINQPQHFGDGTRLSIL.

The V call is TRBV18, the J call TRBJ2-1; 9 bases align to TRBD2. This CDR3 is built from 14 residues. Germline V CDR1 and CDR2: KGHSH, LQKENI. With V trimmed by 1 base and J by 5 bases, 0 bases remained unmatched. Written as DNA, the CDR3 is TGTGCCAGCTCACCACTAGCGGGGGACAATGAGCAGTTCTTC. It is translated as CASSPLAGDNEQFF.

The chain joins TRBV27 to TRBJ1-5; a possible D gene is TRBD1 (6 bases). CDR3 length equals 15 residues. The germline CDR1 and CDR2 sequences are MNHEY and SMNVEV (reference sequence). The V end was cut by 5 bases, the J end by 4 bases, with 15 bases between. The CDR3 is CASSQWWTDNQPQHF. CDR3 DNA: TGTGCCAGCAGTCAATGGTGGACAGATAATCAGCCCCAGCATTTT.

The chain uses TRBV5-4 and TRBJ2-1; D perhaps matches TRBD2 (5 bases). The V gene's germline CDR1 is SGHNT and CDR2 YYREEE (reference sequence). V lost 1 base and J lost 1, with 9 bases in between. The CDR3 totals 15 residues. CDR3 nucleotides: TGTGCCAGCAGCTTGACTAGTTCGTCCTACAATGAGCAGTTCTTC. Translation gives CASSLTSSSYNEQFF.

The chain recombines TRBV19 with TRBJ2-1, with D perhaps TRBD2 (6 bases). V was cut by 7 bases and J by 9 bases, with 13 bases left in between. The CDR3 totals 12 residues. The germline V gene has CDR1 LNHDA and CDR2 SQIVND (reference sequence). CDR3 in amino acids: CASISFGGEQFF. CDR3 bases: TGTGCCAGTATTAGTTTCGGGGGTGAGCAGTTCTTC.

The chain has TRBV19 and TRBJ1-1, with D possibly being TRBD1 (6 bases). The CDR3 is 17 amino acids. Germline V gene data show CDR1 as LNHDA and CDR2 as SQIVND (reference sequence). Between the trimmed V and J ends, which lost 5 bases and 11 bases, there was a span of 30 bases. The CDR3 sequence: CASSPMGNRDTGLGAFF. The CDR3, as DNA: TGTGCCAGTAGTCCGATGGGGAACCGGGACACGGGTTTGGGGGCTTTCTTT.

This clone is a singleton in its sample. The rearrangement uses TRBV10-3 and TRBJ1-1; TRBD1 matches 11 bases. The CDR3 has 16 residues. With 7 bases clipped from V and 3 bases from J, the junction kept 10 bases outside the gene matches. Looked up from germline, CDR1 is ENHRY and CDR2 is SYGVKD. In DNA form, the CDR3 reads TGTGCCATCAAGCCGGGACAGGGGGTGATGGACACTGAAGCTTTCTTT. It is translated as CAIKPGQGVMDTEAFF.